This TCR beta chain emerged from a study of cytomegalovirus exposure and HLA in healthy donors (dated by TCRdb to about 2017). General notes on the study: According to an earlier analysis of a few hundred of the donors, about 179 million T cells yielded 117 million unique TCR beta sequences and about 300 Gb of sequence data. An early release covering more than 500 HLA-typed donors comprised roughly 300 gigabases of sequencing data and tens of millions of unique TCR sequences. Of the roughly 410 genotyped donors, more than 75% were placed in the genetic ancestry cluster associated with self-reported Caucasian donors. The study aimed to test whether cataloging public T cell receptors could reveal signatures of past pathogen exposure. The T cell repertoires of around 670 subjects were profiled by immunosequencing and related to cytomegalovirus serostatus. Along with the approximately 700-subject first cohort, a separate validation cohort of over 90 different subjects was used. To predict cytomegalovirus infection status, the study brought together high-throughput TCR immunosequencing, statistical association of individual TCRs with disease status, and machine learning. In a later analysis, previously published TCR beta repertoires from several hundred donors were re-analyzed and high-resolution HLA genotyping was added so that TCR occurrence patterns could be studied. Rather than using new phenotypic data, the later analysis identified candidate immune exposures from TCR beta sequences and from how often those sequences occurred across donors. To decide whether each TCR beta V gene segment behaved as functional or pseudogenic, an earlier analysis of fewer than 750 of the donors relied on high-throughput TCR beta sequencing. Donor age, sex, ethnicity and CMV serostatus were compiled together with the repertoire data. In a later genetic analysis, genome-wide SNP genotypes for about three fifths of the 666 donors were used, and that subset was treated as a discovery cohort. Every repertoire in the discovery cohort had been generated on one and the same sequencing platform. Both class I and class II loci were covered by HLA typing, at four-digit resolution. The number of donors typed differed by locus, with 629-630 for A, B, C, DRB1 and DQB1, more than 500 for DQA1, 600 to 610 for DPA1, and around 430 for DPB1. Roughly 5 DR-DQ haplotypes were handled as single units for association and clustering, since linkage in the cohort was strong. On average, around 240,000 unique TCR beta nucleotide sequences were sequenced per donor among some 430 genotyped donors of the cohort, with around 19% of those sequences being non-productive. What the research found in general, with its limitations: This cohort had only TCR beta chains sequenced, and the lack of alpha or paired-chain data limited which features could be detected. Cytomegalovirus status was reported to be diagnosed by the classifier with high specificity and sensitivity in both the original and validation cohorts. Across donors, most TCR sequences were observed very rarely, whereas some public TCRs were present in many individuals. In a later analysis, HLA-associated TCR beta chains were found to be more clonally expanded and to have lower generation probabilities than equally common non-associated chains. In a later analysis, most CMV-associated TCR beta chains were found to appear HLA-restricted, with HLA associations seemingly driven largely by CMV exposure. Several of the top co-occurrence clusters appeared to be linked to parvovirus B19, influenza, CMV and Epstein-Barr virus, according to a later analysis. HLA typing was unavailable for some donors at each locus, so association tests used only the typed subset. A group of highly shared sequence variants was considered likely to be a technical artifact of the sequencing pipeline. A later analysis found that TCR association rates varied across HLA loci, with DRB1 alleles showing the most associated TCRs and HLA-C alleles the fewest. The study listed 150 to 200 TCR beta chains as associated with cytomegalovirus. The 87-base-pair reads could not distinguish some IMGT-functional V segments, including TRBV6-2 and TRBV6-3, so those segments were excluded. When HLA alleles, especially DR and DQ, strongly co-occurred, attributing TCR associations to individual alleles was difficult. The authors suggested that the approach could potentially be generalized to other disease states and immunological phenotypes. At a false discovery rate of 0.05, a later analysis linked fewer than 20,000 TCR beta sequences to specific HLA alleles. Immune exposure information for the cohort was limited to CMV serostatus. In an earlier analysis of 587 of the donors, most TCR beta V segments appeared in productive rearrangements about 90% or about 30% of the time, broadly matching IMGT annotations. A further reported finding was that TCR beta sequences accurately predicted the HLA-A and HLA-B alleles for most subjects in the first cohort. A later genetic analysis associated a missense DCLRE1C variant with V-gene and J-gene trimming of TCR beta chains, and an independent cohort replicated the association. Presence/absence analyses assumed roughly uniform sequencing depth across donors, an assumption that may not hold. Linkage disequilibrium might explain the correlated functional status among segregating V segments, but an unknown experimental factor could not be ruled out. In a later genetic analysis, fewer N-insertions in productive TCRs were reported among donors in an Asian-associated ancestry cluster than the 666-donor mean. Because counts were too low, roughly 17 rarely observed V segments, including chromosome 9 orphons, were left out of the earlier analysis of about 620 of the donors. In vitro tests confirmed that three of the cytomegalovirus-associated TCR beta chains recognize cytomegalovirus antigens.

As concerns this clone: There is no known antigen for this receptor. Base qualities are not at hand, and no much larger clone is one base apart.

Library preparation was by the immunoSEQ multiplex PCR assay. For the multiplex PCR, a mixture combining 60 forward primers for TCR Vbeta segments and 13 reverse primers for TCR Jbeta segments was used. A multiplex PCR assay on genomic DNA amplified the CDR3 region of rearranged TCR beta genes. Amplified TCR beta libraries were sequenced as 87-base-pair reads on the Illumina HiSeq System. Turning to the authors' computational methods: A later analysis tallied approximately 87 million unique TCR beta chains across the 650 to 750 repertoires, and about 10 million of those chains were shared by two or more donors. Raw reads were error-corrected and collapsed into unique sequences with a nearest-neighbor algorithm that merged closely related sequences to remove PCR and sequencing errors. To assign V, D and J gene segments, CDR3 sequences were aligned to IMGT reference sequences. For a sequence to be retained, a match of at least six nucleotides was required to both a V gene segment and a J gene segment. Rearrangements were classified as productive when the CDR3 lacked stop codons and remained in frame with V and J, and all other rearrangements were classified as non-productive. Following IMGT convention, CDR3 was defined as the stretch from the second conserved V-encoded cysteine up to the conserved J-encoded phenylalanine. Sequences without an unambiguous match to a single V gene segment were excluded from the earlier analysis of 450 to 650 of the donors. In an earlier analysis of several hundred of the donors, V segments were called functional above 56.7% productive rearrangements and were called segregating when the between-donor standard deviation exceeded 5%. A statistical classification framework was built to diagnose cytomegalovirus status from the catalog of TCR beta chain sequences. In a later analysis, V and J genes were assigned by comparing TCR nucleotide sequences against IMGT/GENE-DB human TR gene sequences. In a later analysis, CDR3 sequences and most-parsimonious VDJ recombination scenarios were assigned using the TCRdist pipeline. In a later analysis, every TCR beta chain was defined by the combination of its CDR3 amino acid sequence and its V-gene family, and reads without a unique V-gene family were dropped. To address suspected cross-contamination and a sequencing artifact, a later analysis removed over 500 highly shared, low-generation-probability nucleotide sequences. In a later analysis, a clonal expansion index for each public chain was calculated from normalized within-repertoire ranks of inferred template counts. In a later analysis, generation probabilities were computed using a VDJ recombination model fitted to out-of-frame rearrangements, and the results were checked against IGoR. In a later analysis, TCR-TCR, TCR-HLA and TCR-CMV co-occurrence was scored with hypergeometric tests, and a repertoire-size bias correction was applied to TCR pairs. False discovery rates were estimated in a later analysis by permuting HLA or CMV assignments 20 times. In a later analysis, co-occurring TCRs were grouped with DBSCAN, and TCRdist sequence similarity was added when clustering was performed within HLA-allele-positive subsets. Repertoires with fewer than 30,000 or more than 120,000 public chains were left out of co-occurrence clustering, as were five repertoires with anomalous nucleotide sharing. This is the immuneACCESS table as TCRdb keeps it, with only in-frame sequences that have V and J called. A part of the clones is gone; compared with another copy, unresolved V genes explain less than half, and the rest is unexplained. For V, J and clone size, that table is used; D and trimming come from the DNA. The sample yields fewer than 150,000 clones; about four fifths were counted once. The ten biggest clones cover around 4.3% of the sample.

Reading the germline V gene (reference sequence) gives CDR1 SEHNR and CDR2 FQNEAQ. The cysteine opens and the phenylalanine closes a CDR3 of 16 amino acids. The DNA shown is the 48-base CDR3, in frame from base 1. The germline V end is reduced by 0 bases and the J end by 0 bases; junction bases left unmatched: 2. The cohort was made up of around 720 healthy bone marrow donors. At the time of sampling, all cohort members were nominally healthy, though unrecorded immune exposures were likely present. The donor tested CMV seropositive and was one of the 289 seropositive cohort members. A peripheral blood sample was collected from each donor, and TCR beta sequencing was performed on peripheral blood mononuclear cells. Genomic DNA extraction from the blood cell samples was performed with the Qiagen DNeasy Blood Extraction Kit.

The material sequenced was PBMCs. The clonotype originates from a man aged 35-49 years in good health and CMV-seropositive. The chain uses TRBV7-9 and TRBJ2-3, with 8 bases matching TRBD2. Here is the DNA: TGTGCCAGCAGCTTAGCTCCGGGGGGGAGCACAGATACGCAGTATTTT. Its translation is CASSLAPGGSTDTQYF.